The 7 T cell receptor beta chains below were found in one sample sequenced in a study of control samples from healthy donors and cancer patients. Sequencing used immunoSEQ multiplex PCR; TCRdb keeps in-frame clones, though not all of them. The repertoire holds approximately 90,000 clones, about 92% seen once, with about 1.5% in the top ten. Sequencing was done on a sample of blood. These receptors originate from a young woman in good health.

This clone was seen once. The chain carries TRBV21-1 and TRBJ2-2; TRBD2, the D gene given by the table, was not confirmed from the DNA. TRBV21-1 is noted as a pseudogene. The CDR3 is 16 residues long. Here the CDR3 DNA reads TGTGCCAGCAGCAATATGGAGGGTTCGAACACCGGGGAGCTGTTTTTT. Protein sequence: CASSNMEGSNTGELFF.

The rearrangement links TRBV3-1 (or the pseudogene TRBV3-2) to TRBJ1-4; 8 nucleotides line up with TRBD1. Unmatched junction bases numbered 6, after V lost 5 bases and J lost 7 bases. Germline CDR1 is LGHDT and CDR2 is YNNKEL (reference sequence). The CDR3 is 14 residues long. The CDR3, as DNA: TGTGCCAGCAGCGACAGGGGTTTGCGTGAAAAACTGTTTTTT. As protein: CASSDRGLREKLFF.

J is TRBJ2-7 and V is TRBV21-1; the table calls TRBD1, which could not be checked here. TRBV21-1 is given as a pseudogene. This CDR3 is 17 amino acids long. The CDR3 coding sequence is TGTGCCAGCAGCAAAAGAGTTGGGCAGGGGGTCACCTACGAGCAGTACTTC. Translation gives CASSKRVGQGVTYEQYF.

The CDR3 sequence: CASSSLYGYTF. CDR3 sequence (DNA): TGTGCCAGCAGTTCGCTATATGGCTACACCTTC. The chain recombines TRBV3-1 (or the pseudogene TRBV3-2) with TRBJ1-2; no clear D. Per the germline V gene, CDR1 is LGHDT and CDR2 is YNNKEL (reference sequence). V was pared by 6 bases and J by 5 bases, with 7 bases between. This CDR3 comprises 11 residues.

The chain uses TRBV18 and TRBJ1-2; weak D call: TRBD1 (5 bases). Trimming removed 3 bases at V and 1 base at J, with 12 bases between. The CDR3 runs 15 residues. The V gene's germline CDR1 is KGHSH and CDR2 LQKENI. CDR3 DNA: TGTGCCAGCTCACCGGTACAGGATCTTAACTATGGCTACACCTTC. It translates to CASSPVQDLNYGYTF. The variable domain in full, with the rest retrieved from reference TRBV18 and TRBJ1-2, is NAGVMQNPRHLVRRRGQEARLRCSPMKGHSHVYWYRQLPEEGLKFMVYLQKENIIDESGMPKERFSAEFPKEGPSILRIQQVVRGDSAAYFCASSPVQDLNYGYTFGSGTRLTVV.

The table lists this clone with a count of one. The chain is built from TRBV3-1 (or the pseudogene TRBV3-2) and TRBJ1-3, with D tentatively TRBD1 (5 bases). The length of the CDR3 is 15 residues. The germline V gene has CDR1 LGHDT and CDR2 YNNKEL (reference sequence). V was pared by 1 base and J by 3 bases, with 10 bases between. CDR3 in DNA: TGTGCCAGCAGCCAAGCGCAGGGCATTGGAAACACCATATATTTT. The encoded protein is CASSQAQGIGNTIYF.

The chain carries TRBV10-3 and TRBJ2-7, with D possibly TRBD1 on 5 matching bases. The CDR3 is 14 residues long. V was shortened by 2 bases and J by 3 bases, with 11 bases between the two germline ends. Germline lookup yields CDR1 ENHRY and CDR2 SYGVKD. The CDR3 loop is CAISEVQTVYEQYF. CDR3 coding DNA: TGTGCCATCAGTGAGGTGCAGACAGTCTACGAGCAGTACTTC.